This T cell receptor beta chain was identified during a study of vaccination and CD4 T cells after COVID-19. Study-wide context: Collection of post-COVID samples occurred a median approximately 94 days after diagnosis, spanning a range of 35 to 161. Findings and caveats of the study: Researchers report that a median about 86% of reactive clones in convalescent patients surfaced only post-vaccination.

Cultured CD4+ T-cell DNA underwent Oncomine TCR Beta short-read sequencing. TCRdb re-derived calls from the PCR reads in MiXCR, one entry per CDR3 protein. The sample carries 17,000 or so distinct CDR3 sequences, 30% to 40% recorded once. Sample treatment: roughly ten-day PBMC culture with coronavirus spike peptide pools or control peptides (ViraFEST assay). Antigen-specific T cell expansion with peptide pools preceded TCR sequencing in the ViraFEST approach. This clonotype was observed a few times. The antigen remains unidentified. Sequenced material: cultured CD4+ T cells from blood. The receptor was isolated from a human donor with COVID-19.

The CDR3 region has the DNA TGCGCCAGCAGCCTGGGACTAGCGGGGGGATACACCGGGGAGCTGTTTTTT. Its protein is CASSLGLAGGYTGELFF. The V call is TRBV4-1, the J call TRBJ2-2; the match to TRBD2 covers 15 bases. Germline CDR1 is MGHRA and CDR2 is YSYEKL. The CDR3 length is 17 residues. Losses at the gene ends were 4 bases for V and 3 bases for J; bases not matched to a gene: 3.